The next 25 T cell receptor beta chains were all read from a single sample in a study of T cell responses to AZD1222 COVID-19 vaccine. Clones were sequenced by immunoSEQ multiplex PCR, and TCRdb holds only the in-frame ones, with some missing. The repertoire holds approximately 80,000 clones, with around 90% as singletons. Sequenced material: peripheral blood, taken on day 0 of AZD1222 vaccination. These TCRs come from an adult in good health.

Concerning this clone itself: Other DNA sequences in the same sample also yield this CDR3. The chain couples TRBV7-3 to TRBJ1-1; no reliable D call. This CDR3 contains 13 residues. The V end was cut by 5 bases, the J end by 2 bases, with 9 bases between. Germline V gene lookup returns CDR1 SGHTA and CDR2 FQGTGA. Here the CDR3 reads CASSLTVNTEAFF. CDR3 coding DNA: TGTGCCAGCAGCCTCACAGTAAACACTGAAGCTTTCTTT. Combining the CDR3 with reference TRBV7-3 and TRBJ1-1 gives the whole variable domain GAGVSQTPSNKVTEKGKYVELRCDPISGHTALYWYRQSLGQGPEFLIYFQGTGAADDSGLPNDRFFAVRPEGSVSTLKIQRTERGDSAVYLCASSLTVNTEAFFGQGTRLTVV.

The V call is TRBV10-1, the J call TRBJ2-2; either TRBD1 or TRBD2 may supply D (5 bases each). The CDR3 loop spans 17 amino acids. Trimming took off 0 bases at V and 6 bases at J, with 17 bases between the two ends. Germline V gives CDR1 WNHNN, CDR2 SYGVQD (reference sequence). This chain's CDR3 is CASSESPHYLGAGELFF. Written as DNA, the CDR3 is TGCGCCAGCAGTGAGTCGCCGCACTACCTGGGGGCCGGGGAGCTGTTTTTT.

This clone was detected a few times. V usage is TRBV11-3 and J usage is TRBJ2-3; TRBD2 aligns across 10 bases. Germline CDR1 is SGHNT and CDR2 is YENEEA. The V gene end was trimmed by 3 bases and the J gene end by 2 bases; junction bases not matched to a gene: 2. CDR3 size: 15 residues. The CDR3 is CASSFGLAVTDTQYF. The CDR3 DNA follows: TGTGCCAGCAGCTTCGGACTAGCGGTCACAGATACGCAGTATTTT.

CDR3 nucleotide sequence: TGCGCCACTCAGGACAGGGGGAGCACAGATACGCAGTATTTT. This sequence encodes CATQDRGSTDTQYF. The chain combines TRBV10-1 with TRBJ2-3, with 10 nucleotides matching TRBD1. Germline V lookup: CDR1 WNHNN, CDR2 SYGVQD (reference sequence). With 10 bases clipped from V and 0 bases from J, the junction kept 4 bases outside the gene matches. This CDR3 region has 14 residues.

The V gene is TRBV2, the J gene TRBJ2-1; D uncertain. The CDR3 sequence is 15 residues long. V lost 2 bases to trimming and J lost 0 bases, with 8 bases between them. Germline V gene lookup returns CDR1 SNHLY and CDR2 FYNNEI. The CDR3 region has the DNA TGTGCCAGCAGTGAAACCCCCAGCTCCTACAATGAGCAGTTCTTC. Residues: CASSETPSSYNEQFF.

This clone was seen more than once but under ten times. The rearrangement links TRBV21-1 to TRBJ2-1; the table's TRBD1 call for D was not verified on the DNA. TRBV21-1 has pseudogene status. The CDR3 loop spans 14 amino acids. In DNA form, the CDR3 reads TGTGCCAGCAGCAAAGAACAGGGTTGCAATGAGCAGTTCTTC. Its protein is CASSKEQGCNEQFF.

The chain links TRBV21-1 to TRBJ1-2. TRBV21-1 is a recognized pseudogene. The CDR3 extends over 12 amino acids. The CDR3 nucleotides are TGTGCCAGCAGCAATAATAACTATGGCTACACCTTC. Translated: CASSNNNYGYTF.

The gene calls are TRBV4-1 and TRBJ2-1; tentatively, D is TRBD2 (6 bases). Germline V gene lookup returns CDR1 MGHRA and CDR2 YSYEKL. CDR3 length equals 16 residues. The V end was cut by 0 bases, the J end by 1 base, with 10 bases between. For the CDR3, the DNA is TGCGCCAGCAGCCAAGATCTGCGGGGTTCCTACAATGAGCAGTTCTTC. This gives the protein CASSQDLRGSYNEQFF.

Here the CDR3 DNA reads TGTGCCAGCAGTGAAGAGGGGACAGGGATTGGTGAAGCTTTCTTT. Translation gives CASSEEGTGIGEAFF. The chain links TRBV2 to TRBJ1-1; TRBD1 matches at 9 bases. This CDR3 has 15 amino acids. V dropped 1 base and J dropped 7; count of bases not matched to a gene: 7. Germline V CDR1 and CDR2: SNHLY, FYNNEI. The whole variable domain, remainder taken from reference TRBV2 and TRBJ1-1, is EPEVTQTPSHQVTQMGQEVILRCVPISNHLYFYWYRQILGQKVEFLVSFYNNEISEKSEIFDDQFSVERPDGSNFTLKIRSTKLEDSAMYFCASSEEGTGIGEAFFGQGTRLTVV.

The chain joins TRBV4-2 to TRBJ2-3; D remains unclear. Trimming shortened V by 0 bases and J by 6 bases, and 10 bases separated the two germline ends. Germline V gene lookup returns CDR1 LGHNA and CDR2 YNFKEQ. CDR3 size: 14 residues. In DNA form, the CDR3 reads TGTGCCAGCAGCCAAGAATTGGCTAAGGATACGCAGTATTTT. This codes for CASSQELAKDTQYF.

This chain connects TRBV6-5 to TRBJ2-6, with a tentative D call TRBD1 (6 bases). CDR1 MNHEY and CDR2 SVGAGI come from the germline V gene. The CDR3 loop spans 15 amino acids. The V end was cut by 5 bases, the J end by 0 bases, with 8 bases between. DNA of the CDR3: TGTGCCAGCAGTAAGGGACACTCTGGGGCCAACGTCCTGACTTTC. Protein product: CASSKGHSGANVLTF.

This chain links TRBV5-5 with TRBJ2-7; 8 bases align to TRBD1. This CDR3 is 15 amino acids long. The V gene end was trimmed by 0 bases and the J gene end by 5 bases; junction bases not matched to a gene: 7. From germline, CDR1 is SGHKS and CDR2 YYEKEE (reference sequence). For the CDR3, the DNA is TGTGCCAGCAGCTTGGGGGACAGGTACGTCCACGAGCAGTACTTC. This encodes CASSLGDRYVHEQYF.

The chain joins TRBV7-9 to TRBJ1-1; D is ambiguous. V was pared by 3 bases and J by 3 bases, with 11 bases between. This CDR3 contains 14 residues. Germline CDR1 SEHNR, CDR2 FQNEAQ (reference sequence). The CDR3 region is CASSFRAADTEAFF. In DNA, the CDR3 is TGTGCCAGCAGCTTTCGGGCAGCTGACACTGAAGCTTTCTTT.

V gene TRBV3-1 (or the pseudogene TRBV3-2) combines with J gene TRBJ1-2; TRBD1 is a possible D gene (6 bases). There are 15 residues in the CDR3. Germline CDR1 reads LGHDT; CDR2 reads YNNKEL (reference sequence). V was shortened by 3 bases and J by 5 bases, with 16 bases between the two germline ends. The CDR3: CASSHKLGQGYGYTF. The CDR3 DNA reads TGTGCCAGCAGCCATAAACTAGGGCAGGGGTATGGCTACACCTTC.

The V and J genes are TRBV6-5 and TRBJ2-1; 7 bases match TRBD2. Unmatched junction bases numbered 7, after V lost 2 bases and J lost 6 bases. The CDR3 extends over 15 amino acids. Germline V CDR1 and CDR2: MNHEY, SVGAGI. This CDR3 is CASSYERGSGNEQFF. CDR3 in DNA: TGTGCCAGCAGTTACGAGCGGGGTAGTGGCAATGAGCAGTTCTTC.

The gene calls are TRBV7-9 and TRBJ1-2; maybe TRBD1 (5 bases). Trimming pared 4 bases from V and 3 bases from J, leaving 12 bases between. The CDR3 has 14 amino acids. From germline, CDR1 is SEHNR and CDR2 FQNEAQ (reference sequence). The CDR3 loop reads CASSSGWGDYGYTF. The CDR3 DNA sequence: TGTGCCAGCAGCTCAGGTTGGGGGGACTATGGCTACACCTTC.

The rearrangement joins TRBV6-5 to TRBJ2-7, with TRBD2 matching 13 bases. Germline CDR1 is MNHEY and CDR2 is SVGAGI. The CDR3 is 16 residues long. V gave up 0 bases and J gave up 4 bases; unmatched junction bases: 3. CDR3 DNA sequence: TGTGCCAGCAGTTACTCGGGGACTAGCGGGGTTTACGAGCAGTACTTC. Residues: CASSYSGTSGVYEQYF.

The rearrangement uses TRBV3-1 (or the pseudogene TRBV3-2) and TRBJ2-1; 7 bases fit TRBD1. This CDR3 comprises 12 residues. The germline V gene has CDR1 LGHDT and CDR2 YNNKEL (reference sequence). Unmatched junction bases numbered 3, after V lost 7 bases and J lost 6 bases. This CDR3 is CASTDRRNEQFF. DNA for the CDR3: TGTGCCAGCACGGACAGGCGCAATGAGCAGTTCTTC.

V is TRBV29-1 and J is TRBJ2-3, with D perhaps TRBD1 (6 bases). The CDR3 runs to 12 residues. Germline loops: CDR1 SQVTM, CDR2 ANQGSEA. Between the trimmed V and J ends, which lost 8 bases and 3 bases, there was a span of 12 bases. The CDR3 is CSMEQGTDTQYF. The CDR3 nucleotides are TGCAGCATGGAACAGGGTACAGATACGCAGTATTTT.

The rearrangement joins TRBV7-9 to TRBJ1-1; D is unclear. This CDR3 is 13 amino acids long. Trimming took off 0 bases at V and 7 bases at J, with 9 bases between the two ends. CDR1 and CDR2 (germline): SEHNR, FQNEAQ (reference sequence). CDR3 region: CASSLAPGNEAFF. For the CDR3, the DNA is TGTGCCAGCAGCTTAGCGCCTGGGAATGAAGCTTTCTTT.

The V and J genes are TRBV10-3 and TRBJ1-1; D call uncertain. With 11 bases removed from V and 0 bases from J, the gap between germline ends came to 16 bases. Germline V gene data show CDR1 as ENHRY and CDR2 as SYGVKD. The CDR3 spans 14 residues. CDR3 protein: CASSDGLMNTEAFF. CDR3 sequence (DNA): TGTGCCTCCTCGGACGGCCTAATGAACACTGAAGCTTTCTTT.

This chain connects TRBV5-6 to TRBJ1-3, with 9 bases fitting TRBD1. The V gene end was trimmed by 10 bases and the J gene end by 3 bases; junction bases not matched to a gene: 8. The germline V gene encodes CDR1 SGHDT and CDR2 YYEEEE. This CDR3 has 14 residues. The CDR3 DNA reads TGTGCCTCCGTGACAGGGGGTAGTGGAAACACCATATATTTT. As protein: CASVTGGSGNTIYF.

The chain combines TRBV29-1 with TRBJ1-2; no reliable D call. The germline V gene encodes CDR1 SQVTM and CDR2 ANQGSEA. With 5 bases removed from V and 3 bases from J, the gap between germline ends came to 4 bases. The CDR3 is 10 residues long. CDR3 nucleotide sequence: TGCAGCGTTTATGACTATGGCTACACCTTC. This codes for CSVYDYGYTF. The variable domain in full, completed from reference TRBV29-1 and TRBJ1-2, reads SAVISQKPSRDICQRGTSLTIQCQVDSQVTMMFWYRQQPGQSLTLIATANQGSEATYESGFVIDKFPISRPNLTFSTLTVSNMSPEDSSIYLCSVYDYGYTFGSGTRLTVV.

This chain's CDR3 is CASSLVRSPYGYTF. Written as DNA, the CDR3 is TGTGCCAGCAGCTTAGTCAGGAGCCCATATGGCTACACCTTC. The chain is built from TRBV7-9 and TRBJ1-2, with no clear D. V lost 1 base and J lost 5, with 11 bases in between. CDR3 length: 14 residues. Looked up from germline, CDR1 is SEHNR and CDR2 is FQNEAQ (reference sequence). Full variable domain (remainder filled in from reference TRBV7-9 and TRBJ1-2): DTGVSQNPRHKITKRGQNVTFRCDPISEHNRLYWYRQTLGQGPEFLTYFQNEAQLEKSRLLSDRFSAERPKGSFSTLEIQRTEQGDSAMYLCASSLVRSPYGYTFGSGTRLTVV.

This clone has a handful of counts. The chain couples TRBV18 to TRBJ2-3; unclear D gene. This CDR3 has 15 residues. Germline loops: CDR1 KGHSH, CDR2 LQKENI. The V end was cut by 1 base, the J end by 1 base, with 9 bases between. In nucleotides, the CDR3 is TGTGCCAGCTCACCACAATCGACGGGCACAGATACGCAGTATTTT. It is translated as CASSPQSTGTDTQYF.